One and the same sample provided the 5 T cell receptor beta chains below, sequenced in a study of identical twins. Using its own MiXCR run on the 5' RACE reads, TCRdb lists one record per CDR3 protein. This sample carries fewer than 350,000 distinct CDR3 sequences, 8% to 9% of them seen once, and the ten largest clones take 2.1%. Separately, the same data were catalogued under a study of yellow fever vaccine responses in identical twins.

Source material: memory (CD45RO+) T cells sorted from blood. All receptors derive from a young woman in good health.

The chain has TRBV20-1 and TRBJ2-7; 10 bases are shared with TRBD2. CDR1 DFQATT and CDR2 SNEGSKA come from the germline V gene (reference sequence). Trimming took 1 base from V and 2 from J; bases not matched to a gene: 8. This CDR3 is built from 16 residues. The CDR3 spells CSARAHSGGPPYEQYV. Written as DNA, the CDR3 is TGCAGTGCTAGAGCTCATAGCGGGGGGCCCCCCTACGAGCAGTACGTC.

This chain links TRBV10-3 with TRBJ1-1; D is undetermined. CDR3 length: 14 amino acids. CDR1 is ENHRY, CDR2 SYGVKD, per germline. Trimming took 3 bases from V and 5 from J, leaving 13 bases between them. CDR3 protein: CAISEPGRRTEAFF. CDR3 DNA sequence: TGTGCCATCAGTGAACCTGGTAGGCGGACTGAAGCTTTCTTT.

This sequence joins TRBV6-5 and TRBJ2-7, with 10 bases fitting TRBD1. Germline trimming cut 2 bases from V and 4 bases from J; bases unmatched to any gene: 5. The CDR3 is 15 amino acids. The germline gives CDR1 MNHEY, CDR2 SVGAGI. The CDR3 nucleotides read TGTGCCAGCAGTTACCGGGACAGGGGTGGTTACGAGCAGTACGTC. Amino acids: CASSYRDRGGYEQYV.

This clonotype was counted once. The chain employs TRBV7-8 and TRBJ2-1; 13 bases are a match to TRBD2. The CDR3 has 17 residues. The V gene's germline CDR1 is SGHVS and CDR2 FQNEAQ. J was trimmed by 5 bases and V by 5 bases; bases with no gene match: 9. For the CDR3, the DNA is TGTGCCAGCAGCCCCGGGACTAGCGGGACCCGTAACAATGAGCAGTTCTTC. Translated: CASSPGTSGTRNNEQFF.

In its sample, this clonotype was seen many times. The chain recombines TRBV11-2 with TRBJ2-7; D not certain. Trimming removed 2 bases from V and 3 bases from J, with 14 bases in between. This CDR3 contains 15 residues. Germline values: CDR1 SGHAT, CDR2 FQNNGV. CDR3 sequence (DNA): TGTGCCAGCAGCTTATCCCCGATCTTACTCTACGAGCAGTACTTC. Its protein is CASSLSPILLYEQYF.